What follows are 17 T cell receptor beta chains derived from one specimen sequenced in a study of blood T cell repertoires in COVID-19. Sequencing used immunoSEQ multiplex PCR; TCRdb keeps in-frame clones, though not all of them. This sample has tens of thousands of clones, with 83% found just once. Sequences were obtained from peripheral blood. The receptors stem from a human donor in a cohort sampled during active COVID-19.

The chain uses TRBV5-1 and TRBJ2-5, with a weak D call TRBD2 (7 bases). This CDR3 comprises 16 residues. Between the trimmed V and J ends, which lost 1 base and 1 base, there was a span of 14 bases. Germline loops: CDR1 SGHRS, CDR2 YFSETQ. The CDR3 coding sequence is TGCGCCAGCAGCTTGCGGGGGGCTAGAAGCCAAGAGACCCAGTACTTC. Protein: CASSLRGARSQETQYF. The variable domain in full, with the rest retrieved from reference TRBV5-1 and TRBJ2-5, is KAGVTQTPRYLIKTRGQQVTLSCSPISGHRSVSWYQQTPGQGLQFLFEYFSETQRNKGNFPGRFSGRQFSNSRSEMNVSTLELGDSALYLCASSLRGARSQETQYFGPGTRLLVL.

The chain links TRBV3-1 (or the pseudogene TRBV3-2) to TRBJ1-2; maybe TRBD1 (5 bases). The CDR3 is 13 amino acids. In germline, CDR1 is LGHDT, CDR2 YNNKEL (reference sequence). The V end lost 6 bases, the J end lost 0 bases, and 8 bases lay between the germline ends. Here the CDR3 DNA reads TGTGCCAGCAGACCGACAGCTAACTATGGCTACACCTTC. Its protein is CASRPTANYGYTF.

The chain combines TRBV9 with TRBJ2-5, with D possibly TRBD2 on 5 matching bases. CDR1 is SGDLS, CDR2 YYNGEE, per germline. V lost 0 bases, J lost 3 bases, and 12 bases lay in between. CDR3 size: 15 residues. The CDR3 DNA reads TGTGCCAGCAGCGTAGACAGCGGACGGAAAGAGACCCAGTACTTC. The encoded protein is CASSVDSGRKETQYF.

The J gene is TRBJ2-7, the V gene TRBV6-2 or TRBV6-3, with 14 bases lining up with TRBD2. Germline CDR1 MNHEY, CDR2 SVGEGT. The J segment lost 2 bases and the V segment lost 5 bases, leaving 2 bases of the junction unmatched. CDR3 length: 15 amino acids. In DNA form, the CDR3 reads TGTGCCAGCAGTCTGACTAGCGGGGGGGCCTACGAGCAGTACTTC. Protein product: CASSLTSGGAYEQYF.

The V and J genes are TRBV19 and TRBJ1-2; D uncertain. Germline V gives CDR1 LNHDA, CDR2 SQIVND (reference sequence). This CDR3 has 14 amino acids. V was clipped by 1 base and J by 2 bases, with 8 bases between them. The CDR3 spells CASSIGTANYGYTF. The DNA of the CDR3 is TGTGCCAGTAGTATAGGAACAGCAAACTATGGCTACACCTTC.

The chain employs TRBV29-1 and TRBJ2-1; D gene unclear. Deletions cut 6 bases from V and 2 bases from J, with 14 bases between. The V gene's germline CDR1 is SQVTM and CDR2 ANQGSEA. CDR3 length: 14 residues. CDR3 nucleotide sequence: TGCAGCGTCGCCCCACATAAGACCTACAATGAGCAGTTCTTC. Translating gives CSVAPHKTYNEQFF.

This clone was counted once. The V gene is TRBV5-1, the J gene TRBJ1-2; D ambiguous. The CDR3 totals 14 residues. Trimming pared 0 bases from V and 8 bases from J, leaving 14 bases between. Germline V gene sequence: CDR1 SGHRS, CDR2 YFSETQ. Here the CDR3 DNA reads TGCGCCAGCAGCTTGGGAGAGGCTGAGAGGGGCTACACCTTC. It codes for CASSLGEAERGYTF.

The chain carries TRBV30 and TRBJ2-3, with 12 bases identical to TRBD2. Germline V CDR1 and CDR2: GTSNPN, SVGIG (reference sequence). The CDR3 is made up of 17 amino acids. J lost 3 bases, V lost 4 bases, and 11 bases had no gene match. The DNA of the CDR3 is TGTGCCTGGAAACTAGCGGGGGGCCCGGGACTAACAGATACGCAGTATTTT. Translation: CAWKLAGGPGLTDTQYF.

This clone was observed once. The rearrangement links TRBV18 to TRBJ2-3, with D unclear. The CDR3 loop spans 18 amino acids. The ends were cut back, 2 bases at V and 0 bases at J, with 18 bases in the middle. Germline V gene sequence: CDR1 KGHSH, CDR2 LQKENI. This CDR3 reads CASSPRVTSSRSTDTQYF. Written as DNA, the CDR3 is TGTGCCAGCTCACCAAGAGTTACTTCGTCCCGAAGCACAGATACGCAGTATTTT.

This clone was counted at least ten times. The chain couples TRBV19 to TRBJ2-1, with 7 bases lining up with TRBD1. From germline, CDR1 is LNHDA and CDR2 SQIVND (reference sequence). CDR3 length: 14 residues. The ends lost 7 bases at V and 5 bases at J; junction bases unmatched: 8. The CDR3 sequence is CASNQPGQHNEQFF. CDR3 in DNA: TGTGCCAGTAATCAACCGGGACAGCACAATGAGCAGTTCTTC.

The CDR3 coding sequence is TGTGCCAGCAGCCCGACTAGCGGGGGGGCATGGACCGGGGAGCTGTTTTTT. This codes for CASSPTSGGAWTGELFF. The chain carries TRBV7-9 and TRBJ2-2; TRBD2 matches 14 bases. Unmatched junction bases numbered 7, after V lost 5 bases and J lost 5 bases. CDR3 length: 17 amino acids. Germline V gene lookup returns CDR1 SEHNR and CDR2 FQNEAQ (reference sequence).

The chain combines TRBV27 with TRBJ2-5; TRBD2 might be the D (6 bases). Germline CDR1 MNHEY, CDR2 SMNVEV (reference sequence). Trimming stripped 5 bases from V and 8 bases from J, with 21 bases between. This CDR3 contains 15 residues. This chain's CDR3 is CASSKTGTGLNTQYF. The CDR3 region has the DNA TGTGCCAGCAGTAAAACCGGGACTGGCCTAAACACCCAGTACTTC.

V is TRBV9 and J is TRBJ2-3; D not certain. The CDR3 contains 16 residues. In germline, CDR1 is SGDLS, CDR2 YYNGEE. The V end was cut by 3 bases, the J end by 0 bases, with 14 bases between. CDR3 amino acids: CASSALPGSSTDTQYF. The CDR3 coding sequence is TGTGCCAGCAGCGCCCTCCCCGGTTCTAGCACAGATACGCAGTATTTT.

The CDR3 is CASSLSPDRGRGYTF. In nucleotides, the CDR3 is TGTGCCAGCAGTTTATCCCCCGACAGGGGGCGTGGCTACACCTTC. The chain recombines TRBV27 with TRBJ1-2; 10 nucleotides line up with TRBD1. Germline trimming cut 0 bases from V and 7 bases from J; bases unmatched to any gene: 5. CDR3 length equals 15 residues. CDR1 MNHEY and CDR2 SMNVEV come from the germline V gene (reference sequence).

The chain is built from TRBV7-2 and TRBJ2-7, with 8 positions matching TRBD2. The CDR3 is made up of 14 amino acids. Germline V gives CDR1 SGHTA, CDR2 FQGNSA. The J segment lost 0 bases and the V segment lost 3 bases, leaving 1 base of the junction unmatched. The CDR3 loop reads CASSFGTSSYEQYF. The CDR3 DNA reads TGTGCCAGCAGCTTCGGGACTAGCTCCTACGAGCAGTACTTC.

This sequence joins TRBV11-2 and TRBJ1-1, with 9 bases aligning to TRBD1. CDR1 and CDR2 from the germline V gene are SGHAT and FQNNGV. The CDR3 loop spans 15 amino acids. Trimming took 7 bases from V and 5 from J; bases not matched to a gene: 11. CDR3 sequence reads: CASNKRQGVQTEAFF. The CDR3 region has the DNA TGTGCCAGCAACAAACGACAGGGGGTTCAGACTGAAGCTTTCTTT.

CDR3 amino acids: CASSQGAGSNQPQHF. For the CDR3, the DNA is TGTGCCAGCAGCCAAGGAGCAGGGAGCAATCAGCCCCAGCATTTT. The chain employs TRBV3-1 (or the pseudogene TRBV3-2) and TRBJ1-5; possible D gene TRBD1, 5 bases. V lost 1 base to trimming and J lost 1 base, with 8 bases between them. CDR3 length: 15 amino acids. Germline V lookup: CDR1 LGHDT, CDR2 YNNKEL (reference sequence).